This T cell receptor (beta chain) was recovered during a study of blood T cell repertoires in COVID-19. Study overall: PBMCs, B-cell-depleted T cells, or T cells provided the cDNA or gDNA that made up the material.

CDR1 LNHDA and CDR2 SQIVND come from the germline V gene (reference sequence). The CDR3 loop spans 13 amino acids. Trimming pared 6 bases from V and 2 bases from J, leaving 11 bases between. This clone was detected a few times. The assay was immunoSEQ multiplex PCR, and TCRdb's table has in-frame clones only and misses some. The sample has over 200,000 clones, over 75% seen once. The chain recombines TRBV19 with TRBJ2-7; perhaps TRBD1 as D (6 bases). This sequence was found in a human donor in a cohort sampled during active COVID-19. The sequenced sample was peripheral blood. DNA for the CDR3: TGTGCCAGTAGATCCAACAGGGCCTACGAGCAGTACTTC. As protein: CASRSNRAYEQYF.